The present entry profiles one T cell receptor beta chain with its context. The sample originates from a study of blood T cell repertoires in COVID-19. On the study more broadly: Sites in the United States, Italy and Spain provided acute and convalescent COVID-19 samples. T cells, B-cell-depleted T cells, or PBMCs provided the cDNA or gDNA that served as material.

Authors' methods: For nucleated cells, counts were estimated from reference gene primer amplification. Assay used: immunoSEQ multiplex PCR; TCRdb lists only in-frame clones, some missing. The V and J calls and the clone size are those of that table, but D and trimming were determined from the DNA. The table shows a few hundred thousand clones, with about 85% occurring only once. V gave up 4 bases and J gave up 0 bases; unmatched junction bases: 7. The length of the CDR3 is 16 residues. From germline, CDR1 is SGHRS and CDR2 YFSETQ. Sample: peripheral blood. This sequence originates from a man aged 65 to 85 with acute or convalescent COVID-19. The chain combines TRBV5-1 with TRBJ2-3, with 8 bases matching TRBD2. The DNA of the CDR3 is TGCGCCAGCAGCAGGAGCGCTAGCGGGAGCACAGATACGCAGTATTTT. This gives the protein CASSRSASGSTDTQYF. The whole variable domain, remainder taken from reference TRBV5-1 and TRBJ2-3, is KAGVTQTPRYLIKTRGQQVTLSCSPISGHRSVSWYQQTPGQGLQFLFEYFSETQRNKGNFPGRFSGRQFSNSRSEMNVSTLELGDSALYLCASSRSASGSTDTQYFGPGTRLTVL.